The 25 T cell receptor beta chains in this list originate from one sample, sequenced in a study of T cell responses to AZD1222 COVID-19 vaccine (dated by TCRdb to about 2021). The time point label for this specimen denotes: baseline before first vaccination. Libraries were prepared through the immunoSEQ multiplex PCR assay. The clones in this table, taken by TCRdb from immuneACCESS, are in-frame only. Not every clone is retained; where verified, under half of the shortfall comes from an unresolved V gene, and the cause of the rest is unknown. The sample table contains more than 110,000 clones; only one count was recorded for over 90% of them. The top ten hold about 5.1% of the sample. Sequences were derived from peripheral blood, sampled on day 0 of AZD1222 vaccination. These receptors all come from an adult in good health.

This sequence joins TRBV30 and TRBJ1-6; TRBD1 matches at 9 bases. The CDR3 extends over 15 amino acids. The germline CDR1 and CDR2 sequences are GTSNPN and SVGIG (reference sequence). Germline trimming cut 3 bases from V and 9 bases from J; bases unmatched to any gene: 9. The CDR3 is CAWSPGQGRGSPLHF. CDR3 nucleotides: TGTGCCTGGAGCCCGGGACAGGGAAGGGGTTCACCCCTCCACTTT.

The genes are TRBV18 and TRBJ2-1; D is unresolved. The CDR3 extends over 14 amino acids. The V gene's germline CDR1 is KGHSH and CDR2 LQKENI. V was pared by 3 bases and J by 0 bases, with 6 bases between. CDR3 in amino acids: CASSPSNSYNEQFF. The CDR3 nucleotides read TGTGCCAGCTCACCTAGCAACTCCTACAATGAGCAGTTCTTC.

The V and J genes are TRBV3-1 (or the pseudogene TRBV3-2) and TRBJ2-1, with a possible D match to TRBD2 (6 bases). The CDR3 contains 15 residues. Germline V CDR1 and CDR2: LGHDT, YNNKEL (reference sequence). V shed 0 bases and J shed 4 bases, with 10 bases lying between them. The chain's CDR3 is CASSQETAGYNEQFF. The CDR3 nucleotides read TGTGCCAGCAGCCAAGAAACGGCGGGATACAATGAGCAGTTCTTC.

The CDR3, as DNA: TGTGCCAGCAGCTTGACGGGTAATCGCTATGGCTACACCTTC. The encoded protein is CASSLTGNRYGYTF. V is TRBV5-5 and J is TRBJ1-2; D is uncertain. The germline V gene encodes CDR1 SGHKS and CDR2 YYEKEE (reference sequence). V was pared by 1 base and J by 4 bases, with 11 bases between. The CDR3 has 14 amino acids.

The chain has TRBV7-6 and TRBJ2-3; D possibly uses TRBD1 or TRBD2 (6 bases each). V was trimmed by 1 base and J by 6 bases, leaving 14 bases between them. CDR1 is SGHVS, CDR2 FNYEAQ, per germline. The CDR3 covers 15 residues. DNA for the CDR3: TGTGCCAGCAGCTTAGTTCCGGGGGCACAGGATACGCAGTATTTT. It yields the protein CASSLVPGAQDTQYF.

The CDR3 loop is CASSGRTGLTNQPQHF. The DNA of the CDR3 is TGTGCCAGCAGTGGCCGGACAGGGCTAACGAATCAGCCCCAGCATTTT. V is TRBV6-1 and J is TRBJ1-5, with TRBD1 matching over 8 bases. The V and J ends lost 4 bases and 4 bases, in that order; junction bases with no gene match: 9. The germline gives CDR1 MNHNS, CDR2 SASEGT. This CDR3 region has 16 residues.

This chain joins TRBV6-5 and TRBJ2-7, with 11 bases aligning to TRBD1. Germline V CDR1 and CDR2: MNHEY, SVGAGI. This CDR3 is built from 16 residues. V gave up 2 bases and J gave up 5 bases; unmatched junction bases: 8. This chain's CDR3 is CASSYTAGQGADEQYF. DNA for the CDR3: TGTGCCAGCAGTTACACTGCCGGACAGGGGGCAGACGAGCAGTACTTC.

This chain links TRBV30 with TRBJ2-1, with no clear D. This CDR3 comprises 15 residues. Germline CDR1 is GTSNPN and CDR2 is SVGIG (reference sequence). The V end was cut by 2 bases, the J end by 0 bases, with 11 bases between. CDR3 residues: CAWSSAKSSYNEQFF. DNA for the CDR3: TGTGCCTGGAGTTCAGCTAAAAGCTCCTACAATGAGCAGTTCTTC.

The chain couples TRBV29-1 to TRBJ1-4, with 8 bases that match TRBD1. V lost 4 bases and J lost 8; bases outside the gene matches: 9. This CDR3 comprises 14 residues. The V gene's germline CDR1 is SQVTM and CDR2 ANQGSEA. CDR3 loop: CSVAPTGGKEKLFF. CDR3 DNA: TGCAGCGTTGCCCCCACAGGGGGAAAGGAAAAACTGTTTTTT.

The chain carries TRBV6-5 and TRBJ1-5; D call uncertain. The CDR3 has 14 residues. CDR1 is MNHEY and CDR2 is SVGAGI in the germline V gene. V lost 2 bases and J 5 bases, leaving 10 bases between the germline ends. This CDR3 is CASSYGREDQPQHF. The CDR3 DNA reads as TGTGCCAGCAGTTACGGCCGAGAGGATCAGCCCCAGCATTTT.

This chain joins TRBV5-1 and TRBJ1-1; TRBD1 matches 7 bases. The CDR3 loop spans 16 amino acids. V was clipped by 0 bases and J by 0 bases; unmatched bases: 5. In germline, CDR1 is SGHRS, CDR2 YFSETQ. The DNA for the CDR3 is TGCGCCAGCAGCTTGGCCCCAGGGGGTATGAACACTGAAGCTTTCTTT. It encodes CASSLAPGGMNTEAFF.

The J gene is TRBJ1-4, the V gene TRBV30, with 7 positions matching TRBD1. The CDR3 runs to 15 residues. Germline CDR1 reads GTSNPN; CDR2 reads SVGIG (reference sequence). V dropped 1 base and J dropped 0; count of bases not matched to a gene: 2. The CDR3 loop reads CAWSADRTTNEKLFF. DNA for the CDR3: TGTGCCTGGAGTGCGGACAGGACAACTAATGAAAAACTGTTTTTT.

The CDR3 here is CASSLGKEEAFF. The CDR3 DNA sequence: TGTGCCAGCAGTTTAGGTAAGGAAGAAGCTTTCTTT. The chain carries TRBV28 and TRBJ1-1; no definite D call. V gave up 2 bases and J gave up 8 bases, with 9 bases separating them. Germline V gives CDR1 MDHEN, CDR2 SYDVKM. CDR3 size: 12 residues.

Only a few counts were recorded for this clone. This rearrangement joins TRBV5-5 to TRBJ1-1; TRBD1 might be the D (5 bases). Germline assignment: CDR1 SGHKS and CDR2 YYEKEE (reference sequence). This CDR3 has 14 amino acids. V lost 5 bases and J 1 base, leaving 12 bases between the germline ends. DNA for the CDR3: TGTGCCAGCAGGCGAATTGGGGGGAACACTGAAGCTTTCTTT. It is translated as CASRRIGGNTEAFF.

This chain links TRBV11-2 with TRBJ2-4; 13 positions agree with TRBD2. V trimming: 6 bases; J trimming: 5 bases; junction bases outside the gene matches: 7. Germline lookup yields CDR1 SGHAT and CDR2 FQNNGV. CDR3 size: 16 residues. The CDR3 sequence: CASSPLLAGGENIQYF. The DNA of the CDR3 is TGTGCCAGCAGTCCGCTACTAGCGGGAGGGGAAAACATTCAGTACTTC.

V gene TRBV27 combines with J gene TRBJ1-6; tentative D call: TRBD1 (5 bases). Germline-derived CDR1 and CDR2 are MNHEY and SMNVEV (reference sequence). This CDR3 has 16 amino acids. The V gene lost 2 bases and the J gene lost 8 bases, with 16 bases spanning the gap. The CDR3 loop is CASSLGEKGPDSPLHF. CDR3 bases: TGTGCCAGCAGTTTAGGGGAAAAGGGGCCGGATTCACCCCTCCACTTT.

J is TRBJ2-3 and V is TRBV12-3 or TRBV12-4, with D perhaps matching TRBD1 (5 bases). This CDR3 is built from 13 residues. Trimming shortened V by 3 bases and J by 6 bases, and 10 bases separated the two germline ends. CDR3 sequence reads: CASSLAGSDTQYF. The DNA of the CDR3 is TGTGCCAGCAGTTTGGCAGGGTCCGATACGCAGTATTTT.

This clone was picked up a small number of times. The chain combines TRBV4-1 with TRBJ1-5; no reliable D call. The CDR3 contains 14 residues. The germline V gene encodes CDR1 MGHRA and CDR2 YSYEKL. Trimming cost V 1 base and J 8 bases, with 12 bases left between them. The CDR3 DNA is TGCGCCAGCAGCCAAGTGCTGGGGTTGGAGCCCCAGCATTTT. The encoded protein is CASSQVLGLEPQHF.

V and J are TRBV7-8 and TRBJ1-5, with 9 positions matching TRBD1. Germline values: CDR1 SGHVS, CDR2 FQNEAQ. V was pared by 5 bases and J by 3 bases, with 2 bases of the junction left unmatched. The CDR3 covers 14 residues. Written as DNA, the CDR3 is TGTGCCAGCAGCGGGGACAGGGTCAATCAGCCCCAGCATTTT. Translated, it gives CASSGDRVNQPQHF. The whole variable domain, remainder taken from reference TRBV7-8 and TRBJ1-5, is GAGVSQSPRYKVAKRGQDVALRCDPISGHVSLFWYQQALGQGPEFLTYFQNEAQLDKSGLPSDRFFAERPEGSVSTLKIQRTQQEDSAVYLCASSGDRVNQPQHFGDGTRLSIL.

This chain links TRBV25-1 with TRBJ2-1, with a weak D call TRBD2 (6 bases). CDR3 length: 18 residues. V lost 5 bases and J lost 0, with 20 bases in between. The germline V gene has CDR1 MGHDK and CDR2 SYGVNS. CDR3 nucleotides: TGTGCCAGCAGTACAATACGGGGCGGGACGAGCTCCTACAATGAGCAGTTCTTC. Protein sequence: CASSTIRGGTSSYNEQFF.

This clone was picked up a small number of times. V usage is TRBV7-9 and J usage is TRBJ2-7, with 8 nucleotides matching TRBD2. Per the germline V gene, CDR1 is SEHNR and CDR2 is FQNEAQ (reference sequence). V lost 2 bases and J lost 9; bases outside the gene matches: 9. The length of the CDR3 is 14 residues. The CDR3 coding sequence is TGTGCCAGCAGCTTATCGGAAGCGGGAGTGGGGCAGTACTTC. This translates into CASSLSEAGVGQYF. The full variable domain, completed using reference TRBV7-9 and TRBJ2-7, is DTGVSQNPRHKITKRGQNVTFRCDPISEHNRLYWYRQTLGQGPEFLTYFQNEAQLEKSRLLSDRFSAERPKGSFSTLEIQRTEQGDSAMYLCASSLSEAGVGQYFGPGTRLTVT.

This clone was detected once. This chain links TRBV12-5 with TRBJ1-4; D possibly corresponds to TRBD1 (5 bases). In germline, CDR1 is LGHNT, CDR2 FRNRAP. V was pared by 7 bases and J by 6 bases, with 15 bases between. CDR3 length: 14 residues. CDR3 bases: TGTGCTAGTGAATCAGGGTACGGGGATGAAAAACTGTTTTTT. This sequence encodes CASESGYGDEKLFF.

The chain uses TRBV18 and TRBJ2-3, with 12 bases aligning to TRBD1. The CDR3 is 16 residues long. After removal of 2 bases from V and 4 bases from J, the junction contained 4 bases not matched to a gene. Germline V gene sequence: CDR1 KGHSH, CDR2 LQKENI. CDR3 sequence reads: CASSPRGQGASDTQYF. The DNA for the CDR3 is TGTGCCAGCTCACCAAGGGGACAGGGGGCCTCAGATACGCAGTATTTT.

This rearrangement joins TRBV3-1 (or the pseudogene TRBV3-2) to TRBJ2-3, with 9 bases lining up with TRBD2. The ends lost 2 bases at V and 0 bases at J; junction bases unmatched: 3. CDR3 length equals 16 residues. CDR1 LGHDT and CDR2 YNNKEL come from the germline V gene (reference sequence). CDR3 sequence: CASSQLAGSSTDTQYF. For the CDR3, the DNA is TGTGCCAGCAGCCAACTAGCGGGATCTAGCACAGATACGCAGTATTTT.

The DNA for the CDR3 is TGTGCCAGCAGCCAAGATCGGAGGACCGGCCTCAACTATGGCTACACCTTC. It encodes CASSQDRRTGLNYGYTF. The V call is TRBV14, the J call TRBJ1-2; no clear D. Trimming pared 0 bases from V and 2 bases from J, leaving 16 bases between. This CDR3 has 17 amino acids. Germline CDR1 is SGHDN and CDR2 is FVKESK.